The 3 T cell receptor beta chains in this list originate from one sample, sequenced in a study of blood T cell repertoires in COVID-19. Sequencing was performed with immunoSEQ multiplex PCR; in TCRdb, only in-frame clones are kept and a portion is missing. The sample records approximately 390,000 clones, about 89% being singletons. Sequencing was carried out using peripheral blood. The receptor source for this set is an older woman with COVID-19, enrolled during active disease.

The chain combines TRBV5-1 with TRBJ2-3; 7 bases map to TRBD1. Germline lookup yields CDR1 SGHRS and CDR2 YFSETQ. The CDR3 is 16 residues long. V lost 4 bases and J lost 2; bases outside the gene matches: 10. Here the CDR3 DNA reads TGCGCCAGCAGCAGGGGGCAGCTTAGGGACACAGATACGCAGTATTTT. This codes for CASSRGQLRDTDTQYF. The variable domain in full, completed from reference TRBV5-1 and TRBJ2-3, reads KAGVTQTPRYLIKTRGQQVTLSCSPISGHRSVSWYQQTPGQGLQFLFEYFSETQRNKGNFPGRFSGRQFSNSRSEMNVSTLELGDSALYLCASSRGQLRDTDTQYFGPGTRLTVL.

The rearrangement joins TRBV5-1 to TRBJ2-7; TRBD1 agrees at 7 bases. CDR3 length: 13 residues. Germline CDR1 is SGHRS and CDR2 is YFSETQ. Trimming at V came to 7 bases and at J to 3 bases, leaving 7 bases not matched to a gene. The CDR3 DNA follows: TGCGCCAGCGCGTTGGGACAGATCTACGAGCAGTACTTC. It is translated as CASALGQIYEQYF.

This clone was seen a few times. The J gene is TRBJ1-5, the V gene TRBV4-2; maybe TRBD1 (6 bases). Germline V gene sequence: CDR1 LGHNA, CDR2 YNFKEQ. Trimming cost V 6 bases and J 4 bases, with 16 bases left between them. This CDR3 has 15 residues. CDR3 sequence: CASRQSQGANQPQHF. The DNA for the CDR3 is TGTGCCAGCAGGCAATCACAGGGAGCAAATCAGCCCCAGCATTTT.